These T cell receptor beta chains were read from a single sample in a study of OX40 agonist ivuxolimab in advanced cancers. Using immunoSEQ multiplex PCR, the repertoire was profiled, and TCRdb retains in-frame clones only, with some absent. Among 65,000 to 95,000 clones, roughly 91% were seen once, and the ten largest hold 2.3%. This specimen consisted of CD4+ or CD8+ T cells sorted from blood, obtained in a trial of the OX40 agonist ivuxolimab. All receptors derive from an adult with an advanced solid tumor such as melanoma, head and neck, liver or kidney cancer. CDR3s include the opening cysteine and the closing phenylalanine or tryptophan. The D gene is left open where the match is weak.

j_gene,d_gene,v_gene,CDR3aa
TRBJ2-5,TRBD2,TRBV7-6,CASSLGGLADRMVETQYF
TRBJ1-1,TRBD1,TRBV2,CASRGDRGVTEAFF
TRBJ2-3,NA,TRBV5-4,CASSLNGGSTDTQYF
TRBJ1-5,NA,TRBV5-1,CASSLGQPNQPQHF
TRBJ2-6,TRBD1,TRBV11-1,CASSQRDSSGANVLTF
TRBJ2-2,NA,TRBV9,CASSLANTGELFF
TRBJ2-1,TRBD2,TRBV10-2,CASSPAGTSGRGSYNEQFF
TRBJ2-1,TRBD2,TRBV6-6,CASSYTGGSYNEQFF
TRBJ2-1,TRBD2,TRBV4-1,CASSQRTSGDPYNEQFF
TRBJ1-1,NA,TRBV28,CASSFVFSRSKLNTEAFF
TRBJ2-5,NA,TRBV7-9,CASSFQGSETQYF
TRBJ2-7,NA,TRBV25-1,CASSDPNRAEQYF
TRBJ2-3,TRBD1,TRBV6-5,CASSGTGQSDTQYF
TRBJ2-5,NA,TRBV6-5,CASSLAGRGSETQYF
TRBJ2-1,NA,TRBV7-2,CASSSLYNEQFF
TRBJ2-7,NA,TRBV7-9,CASSLGWDLGEQYF
TRBJ1-5,TRBD1,TRBV7-2,CASSLAGPGQGVQPQHF
TRBJ2-7,TRBD2,TRBV10-3,CAIRGVGRGDEQYF
TRBJ2-1,TRBD2,TRBV9,CASSVASGRAVLTYNEQFF
TRBJ2-3,NA,TRBV2,CASSQRTDTQYF
TRBJ1-1,NA,TRBV6-5,CASTRGGTEAFF
TRBJ2-1,TRBD1,TRBV29-1,CSVQRDRGRRVRDNEQFF
TRBJ1-2,TRBD1,TRBV28,CAIRQGALYGYTF
TRBJ1-3,NA,TRBV2,CASSESSGNTIYF
TRBJ2-5,TRBD2,TRBV27,CASSLRLAGTETQYF
TRBJ2-7,NA,TRBV2,CASSPSLGPGGEQYF
TRBJ1-2,TRBD1,TRBV18,CASSLSTGVGYTF
TRBJ1-1,NA,TRBV5-1,CASSPGVAREAFF
TRBJ2-1,TRBD2,TRBV6-5,CASSLLAANEQFF
TRBJ1-2,NA,TRBV19,CASSMGGGIYTF
TRBJ1-2,NA,TRBV9,CASSPGGDGYTF
TRBJ1-5,TRBD1,TRBV28,CASSLCGPLQGACNQPQHF
TRBJ1-2,TRBD1,TRBV6-1,CASIQGDSANYGYTF
TRBJ2-1,TRBD1,TRBV28,CASSLAGTGVYNEQFF
TRBJ2-2,NA,TRBV7-2,CASSFTRTGELFF
TRBJ2-1,TRBD1,TRBV2,CASVKYRGNNEQFF
TRBJ2-3,NA,TRBV18,CASSPPRNSFADTQYF
TRBJ1-4,NA,TRBV30,CAWNSLSQGEKLFF
TRBJ1-1,NA,TRBV28,CASLYATEAFF
TRBJ2-3,TRBD2,TRBV11-2,CASSLVPSGTSSTDTQYF
TRBJ2-2,NA,TRBV5-1,CASSSGNTGELFF